This T cell receptor (beta chain) originates from a study of T cells after yellow fever vaccination. TCRdb re-called the 5' RACE reads through MiXCR, storing one row per CDR3 protein. The sample has roughly 340,000 distinct CDR3 sequences; about 4% are singletons. Material: PBMCs, obtained 5 days after the yellow fever booster vaccination. The origin of this receptor is a young man who received the YFV17D yellow fever vaccine.

The CDR3 sequence is CASRDPSGYDNEQFF. DNA of the CDR3: TGTGCCAGCAGAGACCCATCGGGGTATGACAATGAGCAGTTCTTC. This chain joins TRBV11-2 and TRBJ2-1, with TRBD2 as a possible D gene (5 bases). V gave up 6 bases and J gave up 5 bases, with 17 bases separating them. CDR3 length equals 15 residues. Germline-derived CDR1 and CDR2 are SGHAT and FQNNGV.